Listed below are T cell receptor beta chains from one sample, sequenced in a study of T cell responses to AZD1222 COVID-19 vaccine. Data came from immunoSEQ multiplex PCR; TCRdb stores just in-frame clones and leaves some out. There are approximately 100,000 clones in the sample; 90% occur only once, and 1% to 1.5% lies in the top ten. The sequenced sample was peripheral blood, obtained on day 0 of AZD1222 vaccination. These TCRs come from an adult in good health. Both conserved end residues are part of each CDR3. A D gene is named only where the DNA matches it firmly. Rows may omit the clone size; those that give it use once, few, many or a size class.

v_call	clone_size	j_call	d_call	cdr3_aa	cdr3_nt
TRBV3-1/TRBV3-2	.	TRBJ2-5	.	CASSSHRRGAGETQYF	TGTGCCAGCAGCTCCCACCGCCGGGGGGCGGGGGAGACCCAGTACTTC
TRBV19	.	TRBJ2-2	TRBD1	CASSTIAGTGSAGELFF	TGTGCCAGTAGTACTATCGCCGGGACAGGGTCGGCCGGGGAGCTGTTTTTT
TRBV7-6	once	TRBJ2-2	.	CASSLWSGSGELFF	TGTGCCAGCAGCTTATGGTCGGGGAGTGGGGAGCTGTTTTTT
TRBV5-1	.	TRBJ1-2	.	CASSLGAADGGYTF	TGCGCCAGCAGCTTGGGCGCGGCAGATGGTGGCTACACCTTC
TRBV4-1	.	TRBJ1-3	.	CASSQDVGEGNTIYF	TGCGCCAGCAGCCAAGATGTAGGGGAGGGAAACACCATATATTTT
TRBV5-1	.	TRBJ2-2	.	CASSLAMDGELFF	TGCGCCAGCAGCTTGGCCATGGACGGGGAGCTGTTTTTT
TRBV15	.	TRBJ2-7	.	CATSRGSSGEQYF	TGTGCCACCAGCAGAGGTTCCTCTGGCGAGCAGTACTTC
TRBV11-2	.	TRBJ1-1	.	CASSLDVGLNTEAFF	TGTGCCAGCAGCTTAGACGTAGGCCTGAACACTGAAGCTTTCTTT
TRBV10-3	.	TRBJ1-3	.	CAIIRVGNTIYF	TGTGCCATCATCCGCGTTGGAAACACCATATATTTT
TRBV11-1	.	TRBJ2-1	TRBD2	CASSLMPSGVNEQFF	TGTGCCAGCAGCTTAATGCCTAGCGGGGTCAATGAGCAGTTCTTC
TRBV28	.	TRBJ1-1	.	CASSFLRDTEAFF	TGTGCCAGCAGTTTTTTAAGGGACACTGAAGCTTTCTTT
TRBV7-2	.	TRBJ1-3	.	CASSPSGLNRNTIYF	TGTGCCAGCAGCCCCTCGGGGCTCAATCGAAACACCATATATTTT
TRBV27	few	TRBJ1-2	.	CASSLSTGSYGYTF	TGTGCCAGCAGTTTATCGACCGGGTCCTATGGCTACACCTTC
TRBV4-1	.	TRBJ2-5	.	CASSQNPGRKETQYF	TGCGCCAGCAGCCAAAACCCGGGACGGAAAGAGACCCAGTACTTC
TRBV28	.	TRBJ2-5	.	CASSRGGETQYF	TGTGCCAGCAGTAGGGGGGGAGAGACCCAGTACTTC
TRBV7-2	once	TRBJ2-2	TRBD1	CATHKEQGSNTGELFF	TGTGCCACCCATAAGGAACAGGGGTCGAACACCGGGGAGCTGTTTTTT
TRBV2	.	TRBJ1-5	.	CASRDLRGLGNQPQHF	TGTGCCAGCAGAGACCTCAGGGGTTTGGGCAATCAGCCCCAGCATTTT
TRBV28	.	TRBJ1-1	TRBD1	CASSTTGLNTEAFF	TGTGCCAGCAGTACGACAGGGTTGAACACTGAAGCTTTCTTT
TRBV6-1	.	TRBJ1-6	.	CASSEVESSYNSPLHF	TGTGCCAGCAGTGAAGTGGAGAGCTCCTATAATTCACCCCTCCACTTT
TRBV12-3/TRBV12-4	.	TRBJ1-2	.	CASRSRYYGYTF	TGTGCCAGCAGGTCCCGGTACTATGGCTACACCTTC
TRBV28	.	TRBJ2-7	TRBD1	CASSDRDPYEQYF	TGTGCCAGCAGTGACAGGGATCCCTACGAGCAGTACTTC
TRBV3-1/TRBV3-2	.	TRBJ1-2	.	CASSQGGGYTF	TGTGCCAGTTCCCAGGGAGGTGGCTACACCTTC
TRBV18	.	TRBJ1-6	.	CASSDMGNNSPLHF	TGTGCCAGCTCGGACATGGGGAATAATTCACCCCTCCACTTT
TRBV2	.	TRBJ1-2	.	CASSLFGKELDYGYTF	TGTGCCAGCAGTCTATTTGGAAAGGAACTGGACTATGGCTACACCTTC
TRBV5-1	.	TRBJ1-5	.	CASSVEGNQPQHF	TGCGCCAGCAGTGTTGAGGGCAATCAGCCCCAGCATTTT
TRBV2	.	TRBJ1-5	.	CASSPGALWSNQPQHF	TGTGCCAGCAGTCCGGGAGCTTTATGGAGCAATCAGCCCCAGCATTTT
TRBV11-2	few	TRBJ2-7	.	CASSFLARAYEQYF	TGTGCCAGCAGCTTCCTAGCCAGGGCCTACGAGCAGTACTTC
TRBV7-7	.	TRBJ2-2	.	CASSLDRYTGELFF	TGTGCCAGCAGCTTAGATAGGTACACCGGGGAGCTGTTTTTT
TRBV9	.	TRBJ2-1	TRBD2	CASSPASGGASEQFF	TGTGCCAGCAGCCCAGCTAGCGGGGGGGCAAGTGAGCAGTTCTTC
TRBV3-1/TRBV3-2	few	TRBJ1-1	.	CASSHGSMNTEAFF	TGTGCCAGCAGCCATGGGAGCATGAACACTGAAGCTTTCTTT
TRBV5-4	.	TRBJ2-3	TRBD1	CASSFRDRGLTDTQYF	TGTGCCAGCAGCTTTAGGGACAGGGGGCTCACAGATACGCAGTATTTT
TRBV5-1	few	TRBJ2-5	TRBD2	CASSWGGIQETQYF	TGCGCCAGCAGCTGGGGGGGTATCCAAGAGACCCAGTACTTC
TRBV18	.	TRBJ1-1	TRBD1	CASSPLDRGTEAFF	TGTGCCAGCTCACCTTTGGACAGGGGGACTGAAGCTTTCTTT
TRBV28	.	TRBJ2-2	.	CASSPGQNTGELFF	TGTGCCAGCAGTCCCGGACAGAACACCGGGGAGCTGTTTTTT
TRBV6-5	.	TRBJ2-3	.	CATVSSADTQYF	TGTGCCACCGTTTCCAGCGCGGATACGCAGTATTTT
TRBV5-1	.	TRBJ2-3	.	CASSLALLSVRGGTDTQYF	TGCGCCAGCAGCTTAGCCCTACTCTCCGTCCGCGGGGGCACAGATACGCAGTATTTT
TRBV6-5	.	TRBJ1-2	TRBD1	CASSYGTGLSGYTF	TGTGCCAGCAGTTACGGGACAGGGCTAAGTGGCTACACCTTC
TRBV11-2	.	TRBJ1-1	.	CASSLLGAGRGNTEAFF	TGTGCCAGCAGCTTGTTAGGTGCCGGTAGAGGTAACACTGAAGCTTTCTTT
TRBV4-1	.	TRBJ1-5	.	CASSQVAQEQPQHF	TGCGCCAGCAGCCAAGTTGCACAGGAACAGCCCCAGCATTTT
TRBV19	.	TRBJ1-6	.	CASSVQEGNSPLHF	TGTGCCAGTAGTGTACAGGAAGGTAATTCACCCCTCCACTTT
TRBV3-1/TRBV3-2	.	TRBJ2-5	TRBD2	CASSQDFRGEETQYF	TGTGCCAGCAGCCAAGATTTCCGGGGGGAGGAGACCCAGTACTTC
TRBV6-4	.	TRBJ1-1	TRBD1	CASRRRGPLNTEAFF	TGTGCCAGCAGAAGAAGGGGGCCCTTGAACACTGAAGCTTTCTTT
TRBV21-1	.	TRBJ1-1	.	CASSTTGECSTEAFF	TGTGCCAGCAGCACGACAGGGGAGTGCAGCACTGAAGCTTTCTTT
TRBV2	.	TRBJ2-3	.	CASRAGLDTQYF	TGTGCCAGCAGGGCAGGGTTAGATACGCAGTATTTT
TRBV18	.	TRBJ1-1	.	CASSPGRRDTEAFF	TGTGCCAGCTCACCAGGTCGCAGGGATACTGAAGCTTTCTTT
TRBV18	once	TRBJ2-5	.	CASSPPYSQETQYF	TGTGCCAGCTCACCACCTTATTCCCAAGAGACCCAGTACTTC
TRBV7-2	.	TRBJ2-1	TRBD1	CASSPVPSTGAYNEQFF	TGTGCCAGCAGCCCCGTTCCGTCTACAGGGGCCTACAATGAGCAGTTCTTC
TRBV7-9	.	TRBJ1-2	.	CASSLANYGYTF	TGTGCCAGCAGCTTAGCTAACTATGGCTACACCTTC
TRBV6-1	.	TRBJ2-1	TRBD2	CASSDGGRIYNEQFF	TGTGCCAGCAGTGACGGGGGGAGGATTTACAATGAGCAGTTCTTC
TRBV5-4	.	TRBJ1-5	.	CASSLQGEQPQHF	TGTGCCAGCAGCTTACAGGGAGAACAGCCCCAGCATTTT
TRBV13	.	TRBJ1-3	.	CASSVQQGSGNTIYF	TGTGCCAGCAGCGTTCAACAGGGCTCTGGAAACACCATATATTTT
TRBV7-2	.	TRBJ2-1	.	CASSLGPSGKGNEQFF	TGTGCCAGCAGCTTAGGCCCCTCGGGAAAGGGCAATGAGCAGTTCTTC
TRBV5-8	.	TRBJ2-7	.	CASSRLGPYSYEQYF	TGTGCCAGCAGTCGTCTCGGGCCTTACTCCTACGAGCAGTACTTC
TRBV24-1	.	TRBJ2-3	.	CATSQNQDTQYF	TGTGCCACCAGTCAAAACCAAGATACGCAGTATTTT
TRBV27	.	TRBJ1-5	TRBD1	CASSLSGQGNNQPQHF	TGTGCCAGCAGTTTATCGGGACAGGGGAATAATCAGCCCCAGCATTTT
TRBV19	.	TRBJ1-6	.	CASSIVRGSSYNSPLHF	TGTGCCAGTAGTATAGTGAGGGGGAGCTCCTATAATTCACCCCTCCACTTT
TRBV12-3/TRBV12-4	.	TRBJ1-5	.	CASTRDFSQPQHF	TGTGCCAGCACCCGGGACTTCAGTCAGCCCCAGCATTTT